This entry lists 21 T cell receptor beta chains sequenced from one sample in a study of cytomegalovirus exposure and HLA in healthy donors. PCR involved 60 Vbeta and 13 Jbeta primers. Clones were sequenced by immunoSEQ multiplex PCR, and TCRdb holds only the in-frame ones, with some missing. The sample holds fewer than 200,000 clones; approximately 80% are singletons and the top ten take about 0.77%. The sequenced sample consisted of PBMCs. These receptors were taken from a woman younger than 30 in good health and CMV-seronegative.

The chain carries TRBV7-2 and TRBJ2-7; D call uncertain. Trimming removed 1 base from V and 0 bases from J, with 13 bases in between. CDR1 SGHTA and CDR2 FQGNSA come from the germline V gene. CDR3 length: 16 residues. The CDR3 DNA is TGTGCCAGCAGCTTAGTCGCTGGAGTCAGCTCCTACGAGCAGTACTTC. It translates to CASSLVAGVSSYEQYF.

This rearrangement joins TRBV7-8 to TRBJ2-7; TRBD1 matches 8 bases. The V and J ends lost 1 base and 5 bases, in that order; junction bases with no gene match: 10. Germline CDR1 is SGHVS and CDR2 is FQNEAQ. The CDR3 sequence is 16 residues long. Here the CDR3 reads CASSLGPGQGANEQYF. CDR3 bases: TGTGCCAGCAGCTTAGGACCCGGGCAGGGGGCGAACGAGCAGTACTTC.

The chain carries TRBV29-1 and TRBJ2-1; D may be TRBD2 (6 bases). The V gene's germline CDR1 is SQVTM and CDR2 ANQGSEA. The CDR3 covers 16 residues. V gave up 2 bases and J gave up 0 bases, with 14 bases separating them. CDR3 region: CSVELVAESSYNEQFF. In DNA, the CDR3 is TGCAGCGTTGAACTCGTAGCGGAAAGCTCCTACAATGAGCAGTTCTTC.

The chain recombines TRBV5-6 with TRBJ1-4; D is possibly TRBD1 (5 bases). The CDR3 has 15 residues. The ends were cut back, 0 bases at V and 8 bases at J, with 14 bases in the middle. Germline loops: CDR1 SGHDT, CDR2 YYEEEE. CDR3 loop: CASSLGGTFREKLFF. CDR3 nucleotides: TGTGCCAGCAGCTTGGGGGGGACTTTTAGGGAAAAACTGTTTTTT. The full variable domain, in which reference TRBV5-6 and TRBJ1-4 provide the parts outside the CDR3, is DAGVTQSPTHLIKTRGQQVTLRCSPKSGHDTVSWYQQALGQGPQFIFQYYEEEERQRGNFPDRFSGHQFPNYSSELNVNALLLGDSALYLCASSLGGTFREKLFFGSGTQLSVL.

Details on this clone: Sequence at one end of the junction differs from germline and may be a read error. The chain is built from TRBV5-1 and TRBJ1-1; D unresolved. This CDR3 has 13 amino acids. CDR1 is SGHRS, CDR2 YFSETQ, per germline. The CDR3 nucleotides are TGTGCCAGCAGCTTGGAACTTTCGAGTGAAGCTTTCTTT. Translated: CASSLELSSEAFF.

CDR3 residues: CASLRLAGATNNEQFF. CDR3 sequence (DNA): TGTGCCAGCTTACGTTTGGCGGGAGCCACGAACAATGAGCAGTTCTTC. The rearrangement uses TRBV28 and TRBJ2-1, with TRBD2 matching 7 bases. Looked up from germline, CDR1 is MDHEN and CDR2 is SYDVKM. The CDR3 has 16 residues. V shed 8 bases and J 5 bases; nucleotides not matched to a gene: 15. Supplemented by reference TRBV28 and TRBJ2-1, the full variable domain reads DVKVTQSSRYLVKRTGEKVFLECVQDMDHENMFWYRQDPGLGLRLIYFSYDVKMKEKGDIPEGYSVSREKKERFSLILESASTNQTSMYLCASLRLAGATNNEQFFGPGTRLTVL.

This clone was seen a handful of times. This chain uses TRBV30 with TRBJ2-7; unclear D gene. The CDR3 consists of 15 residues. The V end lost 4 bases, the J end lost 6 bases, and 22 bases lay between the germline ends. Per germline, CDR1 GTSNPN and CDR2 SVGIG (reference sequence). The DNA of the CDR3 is TGTGCCTGGACCCCCCCGACCCCCGGAGAGGCCGAGCAGTACTTC. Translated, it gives CAWTPPTPGEAEQYF.

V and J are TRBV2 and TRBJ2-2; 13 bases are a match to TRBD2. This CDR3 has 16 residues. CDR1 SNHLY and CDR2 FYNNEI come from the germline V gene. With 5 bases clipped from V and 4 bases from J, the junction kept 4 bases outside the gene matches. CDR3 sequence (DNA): TGTGCCAGCAGTCACGGACTAGCGGGAGTCACCGGGGAGCTGTTTTTT. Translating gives CASSHGLAGVTGELFF.

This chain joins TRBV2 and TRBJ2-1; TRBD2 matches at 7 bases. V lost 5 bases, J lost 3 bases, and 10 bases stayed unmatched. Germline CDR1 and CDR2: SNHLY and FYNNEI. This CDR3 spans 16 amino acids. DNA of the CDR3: TGTGCCAGCAGTCAACTAGCGAGAACCAACTACAATGAGCAGTTCTTC. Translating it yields CASSQLARTNYNEQFF.

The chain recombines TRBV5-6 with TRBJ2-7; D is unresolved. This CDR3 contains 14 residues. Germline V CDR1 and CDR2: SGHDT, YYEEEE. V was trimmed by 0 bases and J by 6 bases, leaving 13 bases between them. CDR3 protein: CASSLVPQPGEQYF. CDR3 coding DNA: TGTGCCAGCAGCTTGGTACCCCAGCCGGGCGAGCAGTACTTC.

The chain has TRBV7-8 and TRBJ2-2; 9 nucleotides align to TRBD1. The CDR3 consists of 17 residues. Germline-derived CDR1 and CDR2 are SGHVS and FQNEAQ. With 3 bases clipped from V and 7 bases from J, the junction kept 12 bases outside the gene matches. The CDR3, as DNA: TGTGCCAGCAGCTTGGGCCCTGGTCGGGACAGGGACGGGGAGCTGTTTTTT. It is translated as CASSLGPGRDRDGELFF.

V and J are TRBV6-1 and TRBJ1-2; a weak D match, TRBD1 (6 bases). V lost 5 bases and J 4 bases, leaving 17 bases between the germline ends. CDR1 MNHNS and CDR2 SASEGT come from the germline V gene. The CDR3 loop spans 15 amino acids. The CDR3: CASSSRGGLGYGYTF. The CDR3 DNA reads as TGTGCCAGCAGTTCACGCGGGGGCCTCGGCTATGGCTACACCTTC.

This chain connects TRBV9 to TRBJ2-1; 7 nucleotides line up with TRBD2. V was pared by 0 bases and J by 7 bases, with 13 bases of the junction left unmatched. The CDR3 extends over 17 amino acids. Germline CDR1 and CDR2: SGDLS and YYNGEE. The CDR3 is CASSVDRRGREMNEQFF. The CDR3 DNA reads TGTGCCAGCAGCGTAGACCGACGAGGGCGGGAGATGAATGAGCAGTTCTTC.

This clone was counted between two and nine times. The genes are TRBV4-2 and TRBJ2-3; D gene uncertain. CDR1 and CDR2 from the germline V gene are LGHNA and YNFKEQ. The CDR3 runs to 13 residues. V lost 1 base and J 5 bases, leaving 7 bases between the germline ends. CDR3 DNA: TGTGCCAGCAGCCAAGGACTCGGAGATACGCAGTATTTT. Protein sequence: CASSQGLGDTQYF.

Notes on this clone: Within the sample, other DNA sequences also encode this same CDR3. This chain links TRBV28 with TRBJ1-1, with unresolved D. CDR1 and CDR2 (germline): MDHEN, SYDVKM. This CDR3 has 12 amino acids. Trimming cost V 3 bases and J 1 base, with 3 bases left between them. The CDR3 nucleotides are TGTGCCAGCAGTTTGAGGAACACTGAAGCTTTCTTT. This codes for CASSLRNTEAFF.

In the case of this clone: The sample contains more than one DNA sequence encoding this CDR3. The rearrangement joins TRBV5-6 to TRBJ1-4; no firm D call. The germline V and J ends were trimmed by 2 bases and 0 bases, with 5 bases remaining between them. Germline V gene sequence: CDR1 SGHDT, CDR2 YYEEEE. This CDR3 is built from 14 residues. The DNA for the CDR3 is TGTGCCAGCAGCTTAACTGCAACTAATGAAAAACTGTTTTTT. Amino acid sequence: CASSLTATNEKLFF. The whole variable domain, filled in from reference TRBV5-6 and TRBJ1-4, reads DAGVTQSPTHLIKTRGQQVTLRCSPKSGHDTVSWYQQALGQGPQFIFQYYEEEERQRGNFPDRFSGHQFPNYSSELNVNALLLGDSALYLCASSLTATNEKLFFGSGTQLSVL.

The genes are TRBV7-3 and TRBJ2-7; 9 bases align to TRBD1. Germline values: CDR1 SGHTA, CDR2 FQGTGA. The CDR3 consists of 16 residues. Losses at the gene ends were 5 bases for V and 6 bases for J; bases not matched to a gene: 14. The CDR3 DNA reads TGTGCCAGCAGCCCCTCCGGAGGGACAGGGTTAAGCGAGCAGTACTTC. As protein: CASSPSGGTGLSEQYF.

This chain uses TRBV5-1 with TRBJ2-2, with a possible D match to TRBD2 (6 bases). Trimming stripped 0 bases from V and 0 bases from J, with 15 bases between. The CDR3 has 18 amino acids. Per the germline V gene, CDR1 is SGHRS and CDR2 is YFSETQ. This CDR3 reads CASSLAGLAYANTGELFF. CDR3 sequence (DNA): TGCGCCAGCAGCTTGGCCGGGCTAGCGTACGCGAACACCGGGGAGCTGTTTTTT. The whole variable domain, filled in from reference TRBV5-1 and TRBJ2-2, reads KAGVTQTPRYLIKTRGQQVTLSCSPISGHRSVSWYQQTPGQGLQFLFEYFSETQRNKGNFPGRFSGRQFSNSRSEMNVSTLELGDSALYLCASSLAGLAYANTGELFFGEGSRLTVL.

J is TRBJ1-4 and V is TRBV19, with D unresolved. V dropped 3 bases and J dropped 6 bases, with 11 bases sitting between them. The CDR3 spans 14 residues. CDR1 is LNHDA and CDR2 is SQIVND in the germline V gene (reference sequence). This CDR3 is CASSMTRLDEKLFF. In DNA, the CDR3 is TGTGCCAGTAGTATGACAAGACTAGATGAAAAACTGTTTTTT.

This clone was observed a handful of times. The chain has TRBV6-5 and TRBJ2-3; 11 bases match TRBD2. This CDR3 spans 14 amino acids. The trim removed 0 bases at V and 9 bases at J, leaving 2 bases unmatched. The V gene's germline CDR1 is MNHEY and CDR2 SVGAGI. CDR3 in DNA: TGTGCCAGCAGTTACTCGAGACTAGCGGGGACGCAGTATTTT. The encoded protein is CASSYSRLAGTQYF.

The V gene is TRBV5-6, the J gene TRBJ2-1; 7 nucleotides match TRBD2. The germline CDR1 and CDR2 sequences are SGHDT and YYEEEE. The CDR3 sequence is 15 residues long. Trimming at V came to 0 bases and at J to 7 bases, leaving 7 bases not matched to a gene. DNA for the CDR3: TGTGCCAGCAGCTTGGGAGGGAGGGCGCTAAATGAGCAGTTCTTC. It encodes CASSLGGRALNEQFF.